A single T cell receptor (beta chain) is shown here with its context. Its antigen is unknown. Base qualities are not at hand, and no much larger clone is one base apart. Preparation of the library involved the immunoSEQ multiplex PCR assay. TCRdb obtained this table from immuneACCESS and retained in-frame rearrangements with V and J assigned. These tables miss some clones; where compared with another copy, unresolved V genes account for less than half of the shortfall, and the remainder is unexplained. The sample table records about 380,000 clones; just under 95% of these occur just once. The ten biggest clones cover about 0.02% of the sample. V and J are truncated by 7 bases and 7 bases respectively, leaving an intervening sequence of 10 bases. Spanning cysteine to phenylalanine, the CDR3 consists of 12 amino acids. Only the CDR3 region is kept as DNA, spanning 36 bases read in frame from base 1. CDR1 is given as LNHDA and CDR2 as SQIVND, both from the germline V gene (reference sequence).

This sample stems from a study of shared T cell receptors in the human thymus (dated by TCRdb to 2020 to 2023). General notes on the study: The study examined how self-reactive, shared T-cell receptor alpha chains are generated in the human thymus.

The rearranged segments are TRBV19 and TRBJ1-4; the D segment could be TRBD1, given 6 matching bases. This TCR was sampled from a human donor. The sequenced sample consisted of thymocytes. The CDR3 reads CASTGVGEKLFF. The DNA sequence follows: TGTGCCAGTACAGGGGTCGGTGAAAAACTGTTTTTT.